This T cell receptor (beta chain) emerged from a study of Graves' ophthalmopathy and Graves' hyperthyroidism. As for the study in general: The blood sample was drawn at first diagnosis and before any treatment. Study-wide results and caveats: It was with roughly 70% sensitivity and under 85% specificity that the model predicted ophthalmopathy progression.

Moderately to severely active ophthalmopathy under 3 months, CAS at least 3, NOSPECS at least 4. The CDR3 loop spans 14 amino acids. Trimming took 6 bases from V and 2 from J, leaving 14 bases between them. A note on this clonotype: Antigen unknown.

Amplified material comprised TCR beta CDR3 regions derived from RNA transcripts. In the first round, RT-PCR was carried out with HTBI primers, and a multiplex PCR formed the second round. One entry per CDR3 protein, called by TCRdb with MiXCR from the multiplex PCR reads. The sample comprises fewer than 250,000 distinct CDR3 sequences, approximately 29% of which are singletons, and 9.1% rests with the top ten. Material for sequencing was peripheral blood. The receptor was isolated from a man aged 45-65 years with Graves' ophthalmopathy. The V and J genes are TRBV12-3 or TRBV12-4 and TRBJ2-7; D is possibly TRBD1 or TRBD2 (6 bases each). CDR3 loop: CASRAGHSTYEQYF. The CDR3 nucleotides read TGTGCCAGCAGGGCGGGACACTCTACCTACGAGCAGTACTTC.